These 14 T cell receptor beta chains were sequenced from one sample in a study of molecular identifiers for immune sequencing clone quantification. In TCRdb, the PCR reads were re-called with MiXCR into one record per CDR3 protein. The sample has 85,000 to 95,000 distinct CDR3 sequences; over 15% are singletons. Sequenced: naive CD8+ T cells from blood, with Jurkat cell RNA spiked in. Subset defined: FACS-sorted CD8+CD4-CCR7+CD45RA+ naive T cells. Receptors originate from a human donor in good health. Some libraries in this study had Jurkat cell RNA spiked in.

This clonotype appeared many times. The chain uses TRBV7-2 and TRBJ2-7; 12 nucleotides match TRBD2. CDR1 and CDR2 from the germline V gene are SGHTA and FQGNSA. This CDR3 comprises 18 residues. Trimming cost V 1 base and J 0 bases; bases outside gene matches: 7. The CDR3 DNA sequence: TGTGCCAGCAGCTTAGATTCTCTAGCGGGGGGGGCCTCCTACGAGCAGTACTTC. It translates to CASSLDSLAGGASYEQYF.

V is TRBV12-3 or TRBV12-4 and J is TRBJ2-5; D uncertain. This CDR3 has 12 amino acids. The germline V and J ends were trimmed by 1 base and 5 bases, with 5 bases remaining between them. The CDR3 spells CASSLVGETQYF. In DNA, the CDR3 is TGTGCCAGCAGTTTAGTTGGGGAGACCCAGTACTTC.

The genes are TRBV7-9 and TRBJ1-1, with D unclear. V lost 5 bases to trimming and J lost 4 bases, with 26 bases between them. CDR3 length: 18 residues. Germline CDR1 and CDR2: SEHNR and FQNEAQ (reference sequence). CDR3 in DNA: TGTGCCAGCAGCCCCGACATTTCTAGAGCCAGCATGGGCACTGAAGCTTTCTTT. Translated: CASSPDISRASMGTEAFF.

This clonotype was counted many times. The chain has TRBV4-1 and TRBJ1-4; 8 bases align to TRBD1. The germline V gene encodes CDR1 MGHRA and CDR2 YSYEKL. This CDR3 is built from 16 residues. Trimming took 5 bases from V and 2 from J; bases not matched to a gene: 7. CDR3 residues: CASSLRQGLTNEKLFF. The CDR3 coding sequence is TGCGCCAGCAGCTTGAGACAGGGGCTTACTAATGAAAAACTGTTTTTT.

There are many counts of this clonotype. This chain joins TRBV15 and TRBJ1-1; D not resolved. From germline, CDR1 is LNHNV and CDR2 YYDKDF (reference sequence). The CDR3 loop spans 16 amino acids. V was shortened by 1 base and J by 2 bases, with 14 bases between the two germline ends. Written as DNA, the CDR3 is TGTGCCACCAGCAGAGCCGTCGGCAGCGAAAACACTGAAGCTTTCTTT. As protein: CATSRAVGSENTEAFF.

V usage is TRBV6-2 or TRBV6-3 and J usage is TRBJ1-5, with 7 bases that match TRBD1. Trimming removed 1 base from V and 1 base from J; junction bases left unmatched: 1. The germline CDR1 and CDR2 sequences are MNHEY and SVGEGT. There are 15 residues in the CDR3. The DNA of the CDR3 is TGTGCCAGCAGTTACTTGACAGGGAGCAATCAGCCCCAGCATTTT. Protein product: CASSYLTGSNQPQHF.

This clonotype has just a few counts. V usage is TRBV11-2 and J usage is TRBJ1-4, with 7 bases matching TRBD1. The CDR3 has 16 residues. V was clipped by 3 bases and J by 1 base; unmatched bases: 5. From germline, CDR1 is SGHAT and CDR2 FQNNGV. The CDR3 nucleotides read TGTGCCAGCAGCTTCGCCGCAGGGGGAACTAATGAAAAACTGTTTTTT. This codes for CASSFAAGGTNEKLFF.

This clonotype was observed many times. This rearrangement joins TRBV11-2 to TRBJ2-5, with 11 bases identical to TRBD2. The CDR3 contains 17 residues. Losses at the gene ends were 2 bases for V and 3 bases for J; bases not matched to a gene: 8. Germline CDR1 and CDR2: SGHAT and FQNNGV. CDR3: CASSLKRLAGQEETQYF. CDR3 in DNA: TGTGCCAGCAGCTTAAAACGACTAGCGGGGCAGGAAGAGACCCAGTACTTC.

The J gene is TRBJ1-1, the V gene TRBV7-9; D possibly corresponds to TRBD1 (5 bases). The ends were cut back, 4 bases at V and 5 bases at J, with 23 bases in the middle. The germline gives CDR1 SEHNR, CDR2 FQNEAQ (reference sequence). The CDR3 runs to 17 residues. The CDR3 region is CASSSTPKGQGGTEAFF. DNA for the CDR3: TGTGCCAGCAGCTCCACGCCAAAGGGCCAGGGAGGAACTGAAGCTTTCTTT.

This clonotype has a count of ten or more. V usage is TRBV7-9 and J usage is TRBJ2-2; 9 bases match TRBD2. The V gene end was trimmed by 1 base and the J gene end by 1 base; junction bases not matched to a gene: 1. This CDR3 comprises 16 residues. CDR1 and CDR2 from the germline V gene are SEHNR and FQNEAQ (reference sequence). The CDR3 region is CASSLGAGGNTGELFF. Here the CDR3 DNA reads TGTGCCAGCAGCTTAGGAGCGGGAGGGAACACCGGGGAGCTGTTTTTT.

About this clonotype itself: Being one base from a much bigger clone, this may be a read error. The chain employs TRBV7-2 and TRBJ2-7; 10 nucleotides match TRBD1. Germline V gene data show CDR1 as SGHTA and CDR2 as FQGNSA. The CDR3 length is 15 residues. V shed 5 bases and J 8 bases; nucleotides not matched to a gene: 12. The CDR3 loop reads CASSPLGQGRYKQYF. DNA for the CDR3: TGTGCCAGCAGCCCTCTGGGACAGGGGCGATACAAGCAGTACTTC.

Points on this clonotype: This sequence may be a read error, since a much larger clone differs from it by one base. The chain couples TRBV4-3 to TRBJ1-1; maybe TRBD1 (5 bases). The V end lost 2 bases, the J end lost 0 bases, and 16 bases lay between the germline ends. This CDR3 region has 17 residues. Germline V lookup: CDR1 LGHNA, CDR2 YSLEER. CDR3 nucleotides: TGCGCCAGCAGCCAACTTCCCAGGGAAGTAATGAACACTGAAGCTTTCTTT. It encodes CASSQLPREVMNTEAFF.

For this clonotype: A read error is possible here, since a much larger clone lies one base away. The chain couples TRBV19 to TRBJ2-2, with D maybe TRBD2 (5 bases). Germline V CDR1 and CDR2: LNHDA, SQIVND (reference sequence). This CDR3 is 13 amino acids long. The CDR3 spells CASTRDNTGEPFF. CDR3 DNA: TGTGCCAGTACGAGGGATAACACCGGGGAGCCGTTTTTT.

This chain uses TRBV2 with TRBJ2-1; 7 bases map to TRBD2. V was pared by 3 bases and J by 0 bases, with 8 bases of the junction left unmatched. Germline V CDR1 and CDR2: SNHLY, FYNNEI. This CDR3 is 17 amino acids long. CDR3 coding DNA: TGTGCCAGCAGTGAGGAAGCTAGCGGAAGCTCCTACAATGAGCAGTTCTTC. It codes for CASSEEASGSSYNEQFF.